The next 15 T cell receptor beta chains were all read from a single sample in a study of blood T cell repertoires in COVID-19. Using immunoSEQ multiplex PCR, the repertoire was profiled, and TCRdb retains in-frame clones only, with some absent. The sample shows under 45,000 clones, approximately 87% of them seen only once. Input material: peripheral blood. Source of these receptors: a man aged 40-49 years with COVID-19, enrolled during active disease.

The genes are TRBV28 and TRBJ1-2; D gene uncertain. V gave up 5 bases and J gave up 4 bases, with 5 bases separating them. The CDR3 is made up of 11 amino acids. Germline V CDR1 and CDR2: MDHEN, SYDVKM. The CDR3 sequence: CASSTLYGYTF. In DNA, the CDR3 is TGTGCCAGCAGTACTCTCTATGGCTACACCTTC.

The rearrangement uses TRBV7-9 and TRBJ1-2; 9 positions agree with TRBD1. The CDR3 contains 16 residues. The V and J ends lost 4 bases and 3 bases, in that order; junction bases with no gene match: 9. Germline V gene sequence: CDR1 SEHNR, CDR2 FQNEAQ (reference sequence). CDR3 sequence reads: CASSSVRDRAYYGYTF. CDR3 in DNA: TGTGCCAGCAGCTCGGTCCGGGACAGGGCGTACTATGGCTACACCTTC.

The V call is TRBV24-1, the J call TRBJ1-4; the D gene is possibly TRBD1 (6 bases). Germline CDR1 is KGHDR and CDR2 is SFDVKD. Trimming left V 4 bases short and J 6 bases short, with 14 bases between. The CDR3 contains 15 residues. As DNA, the CDR3 is TGTGCCACCAGTGACCCCCGGGGGGGCGATGAAAAACTGTTTTTT. Translation gives CATSDPRGGDEKLFF.

This sequence joins TRBV14 and TRBJ1-6; no clear D. Trimming took 3 bases from V and 7 from J, leaving 10 bases between them. CDR3 length: 14 amino acids. The germline gives CDR1 SGHDN, CDR2 FVKESK. CDR3 residues: CASSHEAMNSPLHF. Written as DNA, the CDR3 is TGTGCCAGCAGCCATGAGGCTATGAATTCACCCCTCCACTTT.

The chain joins TRBV29-1 to TRBJ1-2; TRBD1 matches 7 bases. V gave up 5 bases and J gave up 8 bases; unmatched junction bases: 17. The CDR3 loop spans 15 amino acids. Germline V gene data show CDR1 as SQVTM and CDR2 as ANQGSEA. As DNA, the CDR3 is TGCAGCGTTTCCCCCCACCTCCGACAGGGAGAAGGCTACACCTTC. Its translation: CSVSPHLRQGEGYTF.

The chain has TRBV19 and TRBJ1-3, with 7 bases lining up with TRBD1. V lost 4 bases and J lost 0; bases outside the gene matches: 6. This CDR3 is 16 amino acids long. Germline V gene lookup returns CDR1 LNHDA and CDR2 SQIVND (reference sequence). The CDR3: CASSRPGQISGNTIYF. The CDR3 DNA sequence: TGTGCCAGTAGTAGACCGGGACAGATCTCTGGAAACACCATATATTTT.

The rearrangement links TRBV5-1 to TRBJ2-5; TRBD2 agrees at 10 bases. The CDR3 contains 18 residues. The germline V gene has CDR1 SGHRS and CDR2 YFSETQ. The V and J ends lost 4 bases and 7 bases, in that order; junction bases with no gene match: 19. DNA of the CDR3: TGCGCCAGCAGCCCTGGGCTTGGGCTAGCGGGAGATTACGGGACCCAGTACTTC. Amino acid sequence: CASSPGLGLAGDYGTQYF. The whole variable domain, filled in from reference TRBV5-1 and TRBJ2-5, reads KAGVTQTPRYLIKTRGQQVTLSCSPISGHRSVSWYQQTPGQGLQFLFEYFSETQRNKGNFPGRFSGRQFSNSRSEMNVSTLELGDSALYLCASSPGLGLAGDYGTQYFGPGTRLLVL.

The chain is built from TRBV7-9 and TRBJ1-4, with no clear D. This CDR3 is built from 14 residues. The germline V and J ends were trimmed by 1 base and 5 bases, with 8 bases remaining between them. Germline V lookup: CDR1 SEHNR, CDR2 FQNEAQ (reference sequence). CDR3 loop: CASSLDWRNEKLFF. The CDR3 DNA sequence: TGTGCCAGCAGCTTAGATTGGAGGAATGAAAAACTGTTTTTT.

V gene TRBV6-6 combines with J gene TRBJ2-2, with 7 bases matching TRBD1. V shed 6 bases, J shed 6 bases, and the junction held 4 bases outside the gene matches. The CDR3 extends over 13 amino acids. Germline V gives CDR1 MNHNY, CDR2 SVGAGI (reference sequence). Written as DNA, the CDR3 is TGTGCCAGCAGCCTGGGACAGTCCGGGGAGCTGTTTTTT. It translates to CASSLGQSGELFF.

In its sample, this clone was seen a few times. The V and J genes are TRBV27 and TRBJ1-6; 11 nucleotides align to TRBD1. CDR1 and CDR2 from the germline V gene are MNHEY and SMNVEV (reference sequence). This CDR3 spans 18 amino acids. The J segment lost 4 bases and the V segment lost 3 bases, leaving 8 bases of the junction unmatched. CDR3 sequence reads: CASSFSGQGARYNSPLHF. The CDR3 DNA sequence: TGTGCCAGCAGTTTCTCCGGACAGGGGGCGCGTTATAATTCACCCCTCCACTTT.

The chain has TRBV28 and TRBJ2-2; the match to TRBD1 covers 10 bases. Unmatched junction bases numbered 3, after V lost 6 bases and J lost 8 bases. Germline V CDR1 and CDR2: MDHEN, SYDVKM. The length of the CDR3 is 13 residues. DNA of the CDR3: TGTGCCAGCAGGACAGGGGGCGGTGGGGAGCTGTTTTTT. Its translation is CASRTGGGGELFF.

The V call is TRBV2, the J call TRBJ1-4; 8 bases agree with TRBD1. J was trimmed by 3 bases and V by 7 bases; bases with no gene match: 1. Germline V CDR1 and CDR2: SNHLY, FYNNEI. This CDR3 is 13 amino acids long. The CDR3 sequence is CASKGQANEKLFF. In nucleotides, the CDR3 is TGTGCCAGCAAGGGACAGGCTAATGAAAAACTGTTTTTT.

This clone was seen only once. The rearrangement joins TRBV9 to TRBJ1-2; 8 nucleotides align to TRBD1. Unmatched junction bases numbered 6, after V lost 0 bases and J lost 8 bases. CDR1 and CDR2 from the germline V gene are SGDLS and YYNGEE. This CDR3 is 14 amino acids long. Written as DNA, the CDR3 is TGTGCCAGCAGCGTAGGGCAGGGGGCAGGGGGCTACACCTTC. Amino acids: CASSVGQGAGGYTF.

This chain joins TRBV2 and TRBJ1-1; a possible D gene is TRBD1 (6 bases). CDR3 length: 14 residues. V was pared by 6 bases and J by 1 base, with 12 bases between. Germline assignment: CDR1 SNHLY and CDR2 FYNNEI. The CDR3 DNA is TGTGCCAGCAGGCCACAGGGCTCGAACACTGAAGCTTTCTTT. It specifies CASRPQGSNTEAFF.

This chain links TRBV2 with TRBJ1-1; unclear D gene. Per germline, CDR1 SNHLY and CDR2 FYNNEI. CDR3 length: 13 amino acids. Trimming stripped 6 bases from V and 0 bases from J, with 8 bases between. CDR3 residues: CASSYEVNTEAFF. The CDR3 DNA is TGTGCCAGCAGCTACGAAGTGAACACTGAAGCTTTCTTT.